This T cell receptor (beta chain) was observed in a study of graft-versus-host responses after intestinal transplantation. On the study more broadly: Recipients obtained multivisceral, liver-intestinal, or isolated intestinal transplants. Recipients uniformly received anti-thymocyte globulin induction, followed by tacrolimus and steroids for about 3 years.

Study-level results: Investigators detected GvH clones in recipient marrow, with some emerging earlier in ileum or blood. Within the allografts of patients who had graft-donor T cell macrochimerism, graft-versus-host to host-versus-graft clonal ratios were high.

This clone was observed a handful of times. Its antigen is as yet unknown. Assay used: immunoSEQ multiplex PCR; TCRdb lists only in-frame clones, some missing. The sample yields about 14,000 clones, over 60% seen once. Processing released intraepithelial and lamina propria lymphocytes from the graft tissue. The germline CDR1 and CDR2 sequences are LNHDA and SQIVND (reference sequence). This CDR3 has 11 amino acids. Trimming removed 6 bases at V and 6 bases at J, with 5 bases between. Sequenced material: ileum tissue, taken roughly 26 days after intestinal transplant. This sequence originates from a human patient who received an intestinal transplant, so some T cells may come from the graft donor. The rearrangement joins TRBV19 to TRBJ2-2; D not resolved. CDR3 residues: CASSSSGELFF. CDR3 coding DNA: TGTGCCAGTAGCAGTTCCGGGGAGCTGTTTTTT.